What follows are 28 T cell receptor beta chains derived from one specimen sequenced in a study of T cell repertoires in cytomegalovirus infection. TCRdb independently ran MiXCR on the reads; one entry per CDR3 protein. The table shows more than 30,000 distinct CDR3 sequences, with less than 60% occurring only once. For these receptors, no antigen is known. This material consisted of CD8+ T cells from cultured PBMCs, taken from culture after CMV antigen stimulation. These receptors were collected from a human donor in good health (CMV status not recorded). Some clones in this sample may be carry-over from other donors' samples.

This clonotype was found a few times. The CDR3 here is CASSASAGDTYEQYF. The CDR3 nucleotides read TGTGCCAGCAGCGCATCGGCAGGGGACACCTACGAGCAGTACTTC. The genes are TRBV11-3 and TRBJ2-7, with a possible D match to TRBD1 (6 bases). Between the trimmed V and J ends, which lost 5 bases and 2 bases, there was a span of 16 bases. Germline V gene lookup returns CDR1 SGHNT and CDR2 YENEEA. The CDR3 has 15 amino acids.

The genes are TRBV7-6 and TRBJ2-7; no clear D. This CDR3 comprises 12 residues. CDR1 is SGHVS, CDR2 FNYEAQ, per germline. The V end was cut by 5 bases, the J end by 6 bases, with 11 bases between. The CDR3 protein is CASSLLGSEQYF. Written as DNA, the CDR3 is TGTGCCAGCAGCCTCCTAGGATCCGAGCAGTACTTC.

This clonotype was found a few times. This chain links TRBV11-2 with TRBJ2-1, with D hard to call. Germline CDR1 SGHAT, CDR2 FQNNGV. Trimming pared 4 bases from V and 2 bases from J, leaving 9 bases between. The CDR3 sequence is 14 residues long. This chain's CDR3 is CASSSLDAYNEQFF. The CDR3 DNA reads TGTGCCAGCAGCTCCCTCGACGCCTACAATGAGCAGTTCTTC.

The chain uses TRBV7-9 and TRBJ1-2; no definite D call. The CDR3 is made up of 14 amino acids. Looked up from germline, CDR1 is SEHNR and CDR2 is FQNEAQ (reference sequence). Trimming removed 5 bases from V and 6 bases from J, with 16 bases in between. The CDR3, as DNA: TGTGCCAGCAGCGGGAACAGCCACTGGGATGGCTACACCTTC. Amino acid sequence: CASSGNSHWDGYTF.

The chain joins TRBV20-1 to TRBJ1-4, with D perhaps matching TRBD1 (6 bases). The CDR3 consists of 11 residues. From germline, CDR1 is DFQATT and CDR2 SNEGSKA (reference sequence). As DNA, the CDR3 is TGCAGCCTCGGACAGCTAGAAAAACTGTTTTTT. It encodes CSLGQLEKLFF.

The CDR3 nucleotides read TGTGCCAGCAGCTTCCCCTCGTCCGAGAGGGGAAAGGAGAACACTGAAGCTTTCTTT. Its protein is CASSFPSSERGKENTEAFF. This chain joins TRBV7-6 and TRBJ1-1; TRBD1 might be the D (5 bases). Germline V gene sequence: CDR1 SGHVS, CDR2 FNYEAQ. This CDR3 has 19 amino acids. The V and J ends lost 3 bases and 1 base respectively, with 24 bases between them.

The table lists this clonotype with a few counts. The chain has TRBV7-2 and TRBJ2-7; 9 nucleotides agree with TRBD1. CDR3 length: 14 residues. The junction had 5 bases not matched to a gene; V was cut back by 6 bases and J by 2 bases. The germline V gene encodes CDR1 SGHTA and CDR2 FQGNSA. CDR3 coding DNA: TGTGCCAGCAGAGGGGGACAGGGTCCCTACGAGCAGTACTTC. Translated, it gives CASRGGQGPYEQYF.

The CDR3 loop is CASSGTGGSTDTQYF. CDR3 sequence (DNA): TGCGCCAGCAGTGGGACTGGCGGGAGCACAGATACGCAGTATTTT. The chain combines TRBV10-2 with TRBJ2-3; the D gene is possibly TRBD2 (5 bases). The germline V gene encodes CDR1 WSHSY and CDR2 SAAADI. The CDR3 length is 15 residues. With 4 bases removed from V and 0 bases from J, the gap between germline ends came to 11 bases.

The V call is TRBV27, the J call TRBJ2-7, with 7 nucleotides matching TRBD2. Germline V gene sequence: CDR1 MNHEY, CDR2 SMNVEV (reference sequence). This CDR3 region has 15 residues. Trimming removed 5 bases from V and 1 base from J; junction bases left unmatched: 8. CDR3 DNA sequence: TGTGCCAGCAGTGAGAGACTAGCTAATTCCTACGAGCAGTACTTC. It encodes CASSERLANSYEQYF.

This clonotype has ten or more counts. In nucleotides, the CDR3 is TGTGCCAGCAGCTTGGTTCCGGGACAGGGTCAGCAGTATTTT. Residues: CASSLVPGQGQQYF. The rearrangement links TRBV7-3 to TRBJ2-3; 9 nucleotides agree with TRBD1. Germline CDR1 is SGHTA and CDR2 is FQGTGA. The CDR3 spans 14 residues. After removal of 3 bases from V and 11 bases from J, the junction contained 9 bases not matched to a gene.

As regards this clonotype: Since a much larger clone is just one base distant, this may be a read error. This sequence joins TRBV28 and TRBJ1-4; D ambiguous. CDR3 size: 12 residues. The germline CDR1 and CDR2 sequences are MDHEN and SYDVKM. CDR3 nucleotide sequence: TGTGCCAGCAGTCCTCCGCGGGGAAAACTGGTTTTT. This codes for CASSPPRGKLVF.

There are a few counts of this clonotype. The V gene is TRBV29-1, the J gene TRBJ1-3, with D uncertain. The CDR3 is made up of 16 amino acids. Trimming shortened V by 0 bases and J by 0 bases, and 12 bases separated the two germline ends. Germline V gene data show CDR1 as SQVTM and CDR2 as ANQGSEA. Here the CDR3 DNA reads TGCAGCGTTGAAGACCGAAGGGAGAGCTCTGGAAACACCATATATTTT. Translated: CSVEDRRESSGNTIYF.

This rearrangement joins TRBV11-2 to TRBJ2-7, with D possibly being TRBD2 (6 bases). The CDR3 is 13 amino acids. The ends were cut back, 8 bases at V and 1 base at J, with 12 bases in the middle. Germline CDR1 SGHAT, CDR2 FQNNGV. In nucleotides, the CDR3 is TGTGCCAGCGCGGGACTTCGTTCCTACGAGCAGTACTTC. It yields the protein CASAGLRSYEQYF.

The chain joins TRBV9 to TRBJ1-6; D possibly corresponds to TRBD1 (5 bases). Per the germline V gene, CDR1 is SGDLS and CDR2 is YYNGEE. The CDR3 is 14 amino acids. The germline V and J ends were trimmed by 3 bases and 10 bases, with 14 bases remaining between them. The CDR3 is CASSASGGRSPLHF. The CDR3 DNA sequence: TGTGCCAGCAGCGCAAGCGGGGGAAGATCACCCCTCCACTTT.

The table lists this clonotype with many counts. The gene calls are TRBV11-1 and TRBJ2-7, with TRBD2 identical over 9 bases. V dropped 1 base and J dropped 2; count of bases not matched to a gene: 3. The CDR3 contains 15 residues. Germline V gives CDR1 SGHAT, CDR2 FQDESV (reference sequence). The CDR3 region has the DNA TGTGCCAGCAGCTTAGGCGGGAGGGCGACCTACGAGCAGTACTTC. Translation gives CASSLGGRATYEQYF.

This chain connects TRBV27 to TRBJ1-4; D unclear. The germline V gene encodes CDR1 MNHEY and CDR2 SMNVEV (reference sequence). Trimming removed 6 bases at V and 2 bases at J, with 7 bases between. The CDR3 sequence is 13 residues long. The CDR3 loop is CASRGRTNEKLFF. In DNA form, the CDR3 reads TGTGCCAGCAGGGGCAGGACTAATGAAAAACTGTTTTTT.

V is TRBV28 and J is TRBJ2-3; D is possibly TRBD1 or TRBD2 (5 bases each). Trimming left V 5 bases short and J 0 bases short, with 12 bases between. The CDR3 spans 15 residues. In germline, CDR1 is MDHEN, CDR2 SYDVKM. The CDR3 spells CASSPRGGSTDTQYF. In DNA, the CDR3 is TGTGCCAGCAGTCCCCGGGGCGGGAGCACAGATACGCAGTATTTT.

V is TRBV6-6 and J is TRBJ2-7; a weak D match, TRBD2 (6 bases). Germline V lookup: CDR1 MNHNY, CDR2 SVGAGI (reference sequence). The CDR3 runs 13 residues. Trimming cost V 5 bases and J 6 bases, with 14 bases left between them. The CDR3 DNA is TGTGCCAGCAGTGCCGGGAGACCAGCCGAGCAGTACTTC. Translated: CASSAGRPAEQYF.

The chain has TRBV7-4 and TRBJ2-1; TRBD2 aligns across 7 bases. Per germline, CDR1 SGHVT and CDR2 SQSDAQ. This CDR3 is 15 amino acids long. V was pared by 4 bases and J by 2 bases, with 5 bases of the junction left unmatched. CDR3 coding DNA: TGTGCCAGCAGCTGGGAGGGGAGCCCCTACAATGAGCAGTTCTTC. It yields the protein CASSWEGSPYNEQFF.

The V and J genes are TRBV7-9 and TRBJ2-1; D not resolved. This CDR3 has 16 residues. Trimming stripped 0 bases from V and 2 bases from J, with 11 bases between. From germline, CDR1 is SEHNR and CDR2 FQNEAQ (reference sequence). CDR3 nucleotides: TGTGCCAGCAGCTTAGCGGGCCACATCCCCTACAATGAGCAGTTCTTC. Protein product: CASSLAGHIPYNEQFF.

The sample holds a few counts of this clonotype. V and J are TRBV7-6 and TRBJ2-7; 9 bases agree with TRBD1. The CDR3 length is 17 residues. J gave up 2 bases and V 5 bases, and 13 bases lay outside the gene matches. The germline gives CDR1 SGHVS, CDR2 FNYEAQ. The CDR3 DNA follows: TGTGCCAGCAGCCAGACCGGGACAGGGATGGGCGCCTACGAGCAGTACTTC. This encodes CASSQTGTGMGAYEQYF.

This chain links TRBV12-3 or TRBV12-4 with TRBJ2-1, with 7 bases lining up with TRBD2. With 5 bases clipped from V and 7 bases from J, the junction kept 26 bases outside the gene matches. CDR3 length: 20 amino acids. The CDR3 reads CASSPLGPSGRAGPVNEQFF. DNA of the CDR3: TGTGCCAGCAGTCCCCTGGGTCCTTCAGGAAGAGCGGGGCCCGTTAATGAGCAGTTCTTC.

The V call is TRBV6-8, the J call TRBJ2-1, with 8 positions matching TRBD2. CDR1 is MNHGY, CDR2 SAAAGT, per germline. The CDR3 covers 11 residues. With V trimmed by 9 bases and J by 6 bases, 1 base remained unmatched. CDR3 in amino acids: CASTSGNEQFF. The CDR3 DNA is TGTGCCAGTACTAGCGGCAATGAGCAGTTCTTC.

This chain uses TRBV20-1 with TRBJ2-7; 7 positions agree with TRBD2. CDR3 length: 13 residues. CDR1 and CDR2 (germline): DFQATT, SNEGSKA (reference sequence). CDR3 sequence reads: CRALADGSYEQYF. CDR3 sequence (DNA): TGCAGGGCCCTAGCGGACGGGTCCTACGAGCAGTACTTC.

This clonotype was counted ten times or more. V usage is TRBV7-2 and J usage is TRBJ2-7, with D perhaps assigned TRBD1 or TRBD2 (5 bases each). The germline V gene has CDR1 SGHTA and CDR2 FQGNSA. The CDR3 covers 17 residues. V lost 4 bases and J lost 1, with 20 bases in between. The CDR3 DNA is TGTGCCAGCAGCTCAATCTGGGACCAAAGTAGTTCCTACGAGCAGTACTTC. Residues: CASSSIWDQSSSYEQYF.

The rearrangement links TRBV7-6 to TRBJ2-7; 9 nucleotides agree with TRBD1. This CDR3 has 16 amino acids. After removal of 1 base from V and 6 bases from J, the junction contained 10 bases not matched to a gene. Germline values: CDR1 SGHVS, CDR2 FNYEAQ. The CDR3, as DNA: TGTGCCAGCAGCTTAGGGACTGGACAGGGGTTCCGCGAGCAGTACTTC. It is translated as CASSLGTGQGFREQYF.

The V call is TRBV2, the J call TRBJ2-5; 13 bases line up with TRBD2. The germline gives CDR1 SNHLY, CDR2 FYNNEI. J gave up 9 bases and V 4 bases, and 8 bases lay outside the gene matches. The CDR3 has 15 amino acids. As DNA, the CDR3 is TGTGCCAGCAGTGGCGGGACTAGCGGGGCAGGGGCCCAGTACTTC. This gives the protein CASSGGTSGAGAQYF. The full variable domain, with the rest looked up from reference TRBV2 and TRBJ2-5, is EPEVTQTPSHQVTQMGQEVILRCVPISNHLYFYWYRQILGQKVEFLVSFYNNEISEKSEIFDDQFSVERPDGSNFTLKIRSTKLEDSAMYFCASSGGTSGAGAQYFGPGTRLLVL.

The chain recombines TRBV27 with TRBJ2-6; D not resolved. The V gene lost 5 bases and the J gene lost 0 bases, with 14 bases spanning the gap. The CDR3 has 17 amino acids. Germline assignment: CDR1 MNHEY and CDR2 SMNVEV (reference sequence). The CDR3 loop reads CASSLTLGNSGANVLTF. CDR3 sequence (DNA): TGTGCCAGCAGTCTCACTCTGGGGAACTCTGGGGCCAACGTCCTGACTTTC. The full variable domain, its missing parts supplied by reference TRBV27 and TRBJ2-6, is EAQVTQNPRYLITVTGKKLTVTCSQNMNHEYMSWYRQDPGLGLRQIYYSMNVEVTDKGDVPEGYKVSRKEKRNFPLILESPSPNQTSLYFCASSLTLGNSGANVLTFGAGSRLTVL.